The 14 T cell receptor beta chains in this list originate from one sample, sequenced in a study of cytomegalovirus exposure and HLA in healthy donors. The PCR employed 60 Vbeta primers together with 13 Jbeta primers. Repertoires were generated with immunoSEQ multiplex PCR, while TCRdb's copy carries only in-frame clones and drops some. The data hold roughly 150,000 clones, with approximately 72% observed a single time. The sample comprised PBMCs. Receptor source: a man aged 18 to 30 in good health and CMV-seronegative.

The V gene is TRBV9, the J gene TRBJ2-1; D possibly corresponds to TRBD2 (7 bases). CDR3 length: 12 amino acids. CDR1 and CDR2 (germline): SGDLS, YYNGEE. V was pared by 0 bases and J by 10 bases, with 8 bases between. CDR3 DNA sequence: TGTGCCAGCAGCGTAGAGGGGGGGGAGCAGTTCTTC. Amino acids: CASSVEGGEQFF. Supplemented by reference TRBV9 and TRBJ2-1, the full variable domain reads DSGVTQTPKHLITATGQRVTLRCSPRSGDLSVYWYQQSLDQGLQFLIQYYNGEERAKGNILERFSAQQFPDLHSELNLSSLELGDSALYFCASSVEGGEQFFGPGTRLTVL.

This clone has more than one count but fewer than ten. This chain connects TRBV6-5 to TRBJ1-3; TRBD1 might be the D (5 bases). CDR3 length equals 14 residues. V dropped 6 bases and J dropped 3 bases, with 12 bases sitting between them. The germline V gene encodes CDR1 MNHEY and CDR2 SVGAGI. The CDR3 loop is CASSPPGNGNTIYF. In DNA form, the CDR3 reads TGTGCCAGCAGCCCGCCAGGGAATGGAAACACCATATATTTT.

The chain joins TRBV2 to TRBJ1-5; D not certain. The germline gives CDR1 SNHLY, CDR2 FYNNEI. V shed 3 bases and J shed 5 bases, with 8 bases lying between them. The CDR3 sequence is 13 residues long. The CDR3 DNA reads as TGTGCCAGCAGTGACCCGGGTTATCAGCCCCAGCATTTT. Translation: CASSDPGYQPQHF.

This clone was seen a handful of times. This sequence joins TRBV5-4 and TRBJ2-7, with D possibly being TRBD2 (6 bases). This CDR3 region has 15 residues. Trimming took 0 bases from V and 2 from J, leaving 12 bases between them. From germline, CDR1 is SGHNT and CDR2 YYREEE (reference sequence). CDR3 sequence (DNA): TGTGCCAGCAGCTTGGGGGGCGGGATTACCTACGAGCAGTACTTC. As protein: CASSLGGGITYEQYF.

The chain employs TRBV28 and TRBJ2-7, with TRBD1 matching 7 bases. CDR1 MDHEN and CDR2 SYDVKM come from the germline V gene. The CDR3 consists of 15 residues. The trim removed 5 bases at V and 3 bases at J, leaving 10 bases unmatched. Here the CDR3 reads CASSPPRQGHYEQYF. DNA for the CDR3: TGTGCCAGCAGTCCACCCCGACAGGGCCACTACGAGCAGTACTTC.

The rearrangement links TRBV14 to TRBJ1-3; a possible D gene is TRBD1 (5 bases). This CDR3 is built from 17 residues. CDR1 and CDR2 from the germline V gene are SGHDN and FVKESK. With 0 bases removed from V and 0 bases from J, the gap between germline ends came to 12 bases. The CDR3 is CASSQEGHISSGNTIYF. CDR3 DNA: TGTGCCAGCAGCCAAGAGGGGCATATAAGCTCTGGAAACACCATATATTTT. Complete variable domain (other parts from reference TRBV14 and TRBJ1-3): EAGVTQFPSHSVIEKGQTVTLRCDPISGHDNLYWYRRVMGKEIKFLLHFVKESKQDESGMPNNRFLAERTGGTYSTLKVQPAELEDSGVYFCASSQEGHISSGNTIYFGEGSWLTVV.

In its sample, this clone was seen a few times. This sequence joins TRBV7-6 and TRBJ2-7; D remains ambiguous. V shed 1 base and J shed 2 bases, with 12 bases lying between them. CDR1 and CDR2 from the germline V gene are SGHVS and FNYEAQ. The CDR3 consists of 15 residues. The DNA for the CDR3 is TGTGCCAGCAGCTTAGAGGAGTACTCTACCTACGAGCAGTACTTC. Protein sequence: CASSLEEYSTYEQYF.

About this clone: The DNA is left out, because the CDR3 cannot be placed on it with certainty; the CDR3 is given as TCRdb lists it. The chain recombines TRBV21-1 with TRBJ2-3; the table calls TRBD2, which could not be checked here. TRBV21-1 is annotated as a pseudogene. The CDR3 has 18 residues if both end residues are counted. CDR3 protein: CASSSRGGWASGADTQYF.

This clone showed up just a few times. This chain connects TRBV7-9 to TRBJ2-1, with D maybe TRBD2 (6 bases). The CDR3 consists of 15 residues. CDR1 and CDR2 (germline): SEHNR, FQNEAQ (reference sequence). Trimming left V 1 base short and J 9 bases short, with 16 bases between. The CDR3 region has the DNA TGTGCCAGCAGCTTAGGCGGAACCGGGGGTGGTGAGCAGTTCTTC. Protein sequence: CASSLGGTGGGEQFF.

The J gene is TRBJ2-1, the V gene TRBV23-1; 10 nucleotides line up with TRBD2. TRBV23-1 belongs to the ORF category, with a function that is uncertain. The V gene end was trimmed by 0 bases and the J gene end by 6 bases; junction bases not matched to a gene: 8. CDR3 length: 17 residues. The CDR3 loop reads CASSQSVLAGAGNEQFF. CDR3 DNA: TGCGCCAGCAGTCAATCGGTTCTAGCGGGAGCGGGCAATGAGCAGTTCTTC.

In its sample, this clone was seen once. The chain links TRBV4-1 to TRBJ1-5; 9 bases line up with TRBD1. This CDR3 has 15 residues. V was pared by 1 base and J by 3 bases, with 1 base of the junction left unmatched. Per the germline V gene, CDR1 is MGHRA and CDR2 is YSYEKL. The CDR3 is CASSQGQGDNQPQHF. The CDR3 DNA follows: TGCGCCAGCAGCCAAGGACAGGGGGACAATCAGCCCCAGCATTTT.

CDR3 in amino acids: CASSLVGGRRRNEQFF. CDR3 DNA sequence: TGTGCCAGCAGCTTAGTTGGCGGTAGACGGAGAAATGAGCAGTTCTTC. The chain carries TRBV7-9 and TRBJ2-1; no reliable D call. The CDR3 is 16 amino acids. Germline V gene data show CDR1 as SEHNR and CDR2 as FQNEAQ (reference sequence). The V and J ends lost 1 base and 7 bases respectively, with 17 bases between them.

This chain uses TRBV7-9 with TRBJ2-5; TRBD2 aligns across 8 bases. The CDR3 covers 13 residues. V shed 5 bases and J 4 bases; nucleotides not matched to a gene: 3. Looked up from germline, CDR1 is SEHNR and CDR2 is FQNEAQ (reference sequence). The CDR3 spells CASSTGGRETQYF. The CDR3 nucleotides read TGTGCCAGCAGCACGGGGGGGCGAGAGACCCAGTACTTC.

The chain is built from TRBV5-1 and TRBJ2-5, with 11 nucleotides matching TRBD2. V was clipped by 5 bases and J by 1 base; unmatched bases: 13. The length of the CDR3 is 18 residues. The V gene's germline CDR1 is SGHRS and CDR2 YFSETQ. The CDR3 region is CASRKRTGTSGPQETQYF. The DNA of the CDR3 is TGCGCCAGCAGGAAAAGGACCGGGACTAGCGGCCCCCAAGAGACCCAGTACTTC. Complete variable domain (other parts from reference TRBV5-1 and TRBJ2-5): KAGVTQTPRYLIKTRGQQVTLSCSPISGHRSVSWYQQTPGQGLQFLFEYFSETQRNKGNFPGRFSGRQFSNSRSEMNVSTLELGDSALYLCASRKRTGTSGPQETQYFGPGTRLLVL.